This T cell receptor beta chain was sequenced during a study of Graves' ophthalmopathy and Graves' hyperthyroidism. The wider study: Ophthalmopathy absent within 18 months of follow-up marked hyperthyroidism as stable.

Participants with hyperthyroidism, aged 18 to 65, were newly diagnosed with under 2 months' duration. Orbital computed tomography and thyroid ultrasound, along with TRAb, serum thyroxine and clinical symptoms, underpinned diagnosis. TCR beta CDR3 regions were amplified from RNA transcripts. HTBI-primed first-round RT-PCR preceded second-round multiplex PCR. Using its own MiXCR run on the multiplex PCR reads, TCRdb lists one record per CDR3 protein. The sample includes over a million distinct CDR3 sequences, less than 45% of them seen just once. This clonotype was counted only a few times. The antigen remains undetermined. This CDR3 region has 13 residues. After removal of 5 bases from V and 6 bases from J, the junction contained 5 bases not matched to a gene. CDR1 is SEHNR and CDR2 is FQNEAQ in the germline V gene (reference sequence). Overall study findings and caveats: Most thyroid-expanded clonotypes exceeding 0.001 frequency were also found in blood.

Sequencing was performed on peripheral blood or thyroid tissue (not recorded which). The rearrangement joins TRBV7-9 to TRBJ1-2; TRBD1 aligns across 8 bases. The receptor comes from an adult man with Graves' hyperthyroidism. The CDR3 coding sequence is TGTGCCAGCAGCCGGACAGGGTCAAATGGCTACACCTTC. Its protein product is CASSRTGSNGYTF.